These 20 T cell receptor beta chains share one sample of origin, sequenced in a study of vaccination and CD4 T cells after COVID-19. Their specific antigens are unknown. The treatment is: roughly ten-day PBMC culture with coronavirus spike peptide pools or control peptides (ViraFEST assay). The Oncomine TCR Beta short-read assay was what sequenced the DNA obtained from cultured CD4+ T cells. Via MiXCR, TCRdb re-called the PCR reads, giving one row per CDR3 protein. The table shows about 15,000 distinct CDR3 sequences, with around 45% occurring only once. Sequencing was done on a sample of CD4+ T cells from blood, cultured in vitro. The source of these receptors is a human donor who had recovered from COVID-19.

The V and J genes are TRBV12-3 or TRBV12-4 and TRBJ2-5, with D unresolved. CDR3 length: 12 residues. V shed 3 bases and J shed 3 bases, with 5 bases lying between them. The CDR3, as DNA: TGTGCCAGCAGTTTTGGGAAAGAGACCCAGTACTTC. The encoded protein is CASSFGKETQYF.

V gene TRBV9 combines with J gene TRBJ2-3; a possible D gene is TRBD1 (6 bases). The CDR3 sequence is 15 residues long. CDR1 and CDR2 from the germline V gene are SGDLS and YYNGEE. V lost 2 bases and J 1 base, leaving 11 bases between the germline ends. Written as DNA, the CDR3 is TGTGCCAGCAGCGTCCGGGACACCCGCACAGATACGCAGTATTTT. It codes for CASSVRDTRTDTQYF.

This clonotype was seen only a few times. This chain links TRBV6-1 with TRBJ1-6; 10 bases line up with TRBD1. Germline V gene lookup returns CDR1 MNHNS and CDR2 SASEGT. Trimming took 5 bases from V and 7 from J; bases not matched to a gene: 5. This CDR3 is 15 amino acids long. Here the CDR3 reads CASSPGTGANSPLHF. Here the CDR3 DNA reads TGTGCCAGCAGTCCTGGGACAGGGGCCAATTCACCCCTCCACTTT.

The chain has TRBV6-1 and TRBJ1-6; maybe TRBD1 (6 bases). The germline V and J ends were trimmed by 7 bases and 11 bases, with 12 bases remaining between them. Looked up from germline, CDR1 is MNHNS and CDR2 is SASEGT. The CDR3 totals 12 residues. The CDR3 loop reads CASKAGEAPLHF. The DNA of the CDR3 is TGTGCCAGCAAGGCAGGGGAGGCACCCCTCCACTTT.

The rearrangement uses TRBV11-2 and TRBJ2-1; D might be TRBD2 (5 bases). There are 13 residues in the CDR3. Trimming pared 5 bases from V and 2 bases from J, leaving 7 bases between. Germline CDR1 reads SGHAT; CDR2 reads FQNNGV. CDR3 in amino acids: CASSPTTYNEQFF. The CDR3 DNA reads as TGTGCCAGCAGCCCGACTACCTACAATGAGCAGTTCTTC.

The gene calls are TRBV6-1 and TRBJ1-1, with D uncertain. The CDR3 has 11 residues. V was pared by 7 bases and J by 1 base, with 4 bases between. Per the germline V gene, CDR1 is MNHNS and CDR2 is SASEGT. In DNA, the CDR3 is TGTGCCAGCAAGGGGAACACTGAAGCTTTCTTT. Translated: CASKGNTEAFF.

This clonotype turned up a few times. The rearrangement uses TRBV6-1 and TRBJ1-1; no clear D. Trimming stripped 8 bases from V and 4 bases from J, with 14 bases between. CDR3 length equals 13 residues. Germline CDR1 is MNHNS and CDR2 is SASEGT. The DNA of the CDR3 is TGTGCCAGCCACAGTCCCGAGAGCACTGAAGCTTTCTTT. Translated: CASHSPESTEAFF.

This clonotype was counted only a few times. The rearrangement uses TRBV20-1 and TRBJ1-5; 8 bases map to TRBD1. V lost 6 bases and J lost 4; bases outside the gene matches: 2. Germline V CDR1 and CDR2: DFQATT, SNEGSKA (reference sequence). The CDR3 extends over 12 amino acids. The CDR3: CSAGQGNQPQHF. CDR3 DNA: TGCAGTGCCGGACAGGGAAATCAGCCCCAGCATTTT.

V gene TRBV7-2 combines with J gene TRBJ2-2; D possibly uses TRBD1 or TRBD2 (5 bases each). The CDR3 covers 15 residues. V lost 1 base, J lost 5 bases, and 11 bases lay in between. Germline CDR1 and CDR2: SGHTA and FQGNSA. The CDR3, as DNA: TGTGCCAGCAGCTTAGTAATCGGGGCGACCGGGGAGCTGTTTTTT. This encodes CASSLVIGATGELFF.

The gene calls are TRBV6-1 and TRBJ1-5; D is unclear. The CDR3 runs to 16 residues. Deletions cut 2 bases from V and 1 base from J, with 12 bases between. CDR1 and CDR2 from the germline V gene are MNHNS and SASEGT. As DNA, the CDR3 is TGTGCCAGCAGTGAATCTGGAGGGATCAGCAATCAGCCCCAGCATTTT. It specifies CASSESGGISNQPQHF.

The CDR3 loop reads CASSQGVTSPVEKQYF. The CDR3 region has the DNA TGTGCCAGCAGCCAGGGAGTGACCTCACCCGTTGAAAAGCAGTACTTC. The chain employs TRBV28 and TRBJ2-7, with D possibly being TRBD1 or TRBD2 (5 bases each). Germline CDR1 and CDR2: MDHEN and SYDVKM. Trimming stripped 6 bases from V and 8 bases from J, with 26 bases between. The CDR3 totals 16 residues.

This clonotype occurred a few times. This rearrangement joins TRBV2 to TRBJ2-7, with a possible D match to TRBD2 (6 bases). The V end lost 6 bases, the J end lost 1 base, and 13 bases lay between the germline ends. Germline CDR1 is SNHLY and CDR2 is FYNNEI. The CDR3 length is 14 residues. The CDR3 loop reads CASRQVGTSYEQYF. As DNA, the CDR3 is TGTGCCAGCAGACAGGTCGGGACTTCCTACGAGCAGTACTTC.

A single count supports this clonotype. The chain recombines TRBV12-3 or TRBV12-4 with TRBJ1-2, with D possibly TRBD1 on 5 matching bases. The CDR3 spans 15 residues. Trimming stripped 1 base from V and 4 bases from J, with 13 bases between. The CDR3 nucleotides read TGTGCCAGCAGTTTAGGGGGCAGGCTCGTCTATGGCTACACCTTC. Its translation is CASSLGGRLVYGYTF.

This clonotype came up a few times. V is TRBV24-1 and J is TRBJ2-1; tentatively, D is TRBD2 (6 bases). CDR3 length equals 18 residues. CDR1 KGHDR and CDR2 SFDVKD come from the germline V gene. The V gene lost 1 base and the J gene lost 2 bases, with 17 bases spanning the gap. The CDR3 coding sequence is TGTGCCACCAGTGATTTCGAGTTCGGCGGGACCACCTACAATGAGCAGTTCTTC. This translates into CATSDFEFGGTTYNEQFF.

The rearrangement links TRBV4-2 to TRBJ2-7; no clear D. Looked up from germline, CDR1 is LGHNA and CDR2 is YNFKEQ. This CDR3 region has 13 residues. The V and J ends lost 0 bases and 3 bases respectively, with 6 bases between them. In nucleotides, the CDR3 is TGTGCCAGCAGCCAAGATCGAGGCTACGAGCAGTACTTC. The encoded protein is CASSQDRGYEQYF.

Only a few counts were recorded for this clonotype. This chain connects TRBV25-1 to TRBJ1-2, with D uncertain. The CDR3 is 16 residues long. V was cut by 7 bases and J by 2 bases, with 20 bases left in between. CDR1 is MGHDK and CDR2 is SYGVNS in the germline V gene. The CDR3 sequence: CASTFSGGRNNYGYTF. In DNA, the CDR3 is TGTGCCAGCACGTTCTCGGGAGGGCGCAACAACTATGGCTACACCTTC.

The chain recombines TRBV5-4 with TRBJ1-2; D is perhaps TRBD1 (5 bases). The CDR3 runs 12 residues. V was pared by 1 base and J by 4 bases, with 5 bases between. CDR1 and CDR2 (germline): SGHNT, YYREEE (reference sequence). CDR3 nucleotides: TGTGCCAGCAGCTTGACAGGCTATGGCTACACCTTC. Its protein product is CASSLTGYGYTF.

This clonotype has more than one count but fewer than ten. The chain joins TRBV6-5 to TRBJ1-5; 8 bases fit TRBD1. Trimming removed 0 bases from V and 0 bases from J; junction bases left unmatched: 7. The CDR3 length is 18 residues. The germline gives CDR1 MNHEY, CDR2 SVGAGI. CDR3 bases: TGTGCCAGCAGTTACTCTTCTCGGGACAGGTATAGCAATCAGCCCCAGCATTTT. Translating gives CASSYSSRDRYSNQPQHF.

This chain links TRBV10-2 with TRBJ2-3; unclear D gene. The V end was cut by 4 bases, the J end by 0 bases, with 17 bases between. From germline, CDR1 is WSHSY and CDR2 SAAADI. The CDR3 loop spans 17 amino acids. For the CDR3, the DNA is TGCGCCAGCAGTGCCGCTCACAGAGCTTTAAGCACAGATACGCAGTATTTT. Protein: CASSAAHRALSTDTQYF.

This clonotype was picked up a small number of times. The chain couples TRBV6-1 to TRBJ1-2; maybe TRBD1 (5 bases). V was shortened by 8 bases and J by 6 bases, with 13 bases between the two germline ends. CDR3 length: 12 residues. Germline CDR1 is MNHNS and CDR2 is SASEGT. The CDR3 sequence: CASRGPLDGYTF. CDR3 in DNA: TGTGCCAGCCGGGGCCCTCTGGATGGCTACACCTTC.